These T cell receptor beta chains were read from a single sample in a study of blood T cell repertoires in COVID-19. Profiling relied on immunoSEQ multiplex PCR, and the TCRdb table lists in-frame clones only, not all of them. The sample lists 130,000 to 150,000 clones; roughly 84% were seen once. Sequenced: peripheral blood. Receptors originate from a man aged 55 to 70 with active or convalescent COVID-19. The CDR3 runs from the conserved cysteine through the conserved F or W. D genes are given only for firm matches. Expanded clones are given a class, and other clones once, few, many or no size at all.

>TRBV27|TRBJ1-1|TRBD1|NA
TGTGCCAGCAGTTTGTACGGACAGGCCCACACTGAAGCTTTCTTT
CASSLYGQAHTEAFF
>TRBV28|TRBJ1-1|NA|NA
TGTGCCAGCAGTTCCGTGGCGGGGTTAAGGGGCACTGAAGCTTTCTTT
CASSSVAGLRGTEAFF
>TRBV27|TRBJ2-1|TRBD2|NA
TGTGCCAGCAGTTTGCTCCCAGCGGGGGGGAATGAGCAGTTCTTC
CASSLLPAGGNEQFF
>TRBV6-6|TRBJ1-4|TRBD1|NA
TGTGCCAGCAGTAAGGGGTCGACAGGGGCTAATGAAAAACTGTTTTTT
CASSKGSTGANEKLFF
>TRBV5-4|TRBJ2-2|NA|NA
TGTGCCACCTCAAGGGGGGGCGATGGGGCCGGGGAGCTGTTTTTT
CATSRGGDGAGELFF
>TRBV19|TRBJ2-2|TRBD2|NA
TGTGCCAGTAGTAGGCACCTCGGGCTAGCGGGGCGCACCGGGGAGCTGTTTTTT
CASSRHLGLAGRTGELFF
>TRBV19|TRBJ1-5|NA|NA
TGTGCCAGTAGTGTCTCCTACCTTAGTACGAGATCGGGACAGCCCCAGCATTTT
CASSVSYLSTRSGQPQHF
>TRBV7-8|TRBJ2-7|NA|once
TGTGCCAGCAGCCCCCGGGCAGGGAGGCCCCACGAGCAGTACTTC
CASSPRAGRPHEQYF
>TRBV10-3|TRBJ2-7|NA|NA
TGTGCCATCAGTGGGGCGACAGGCTACGAGCAGTACTTC
CAISGATGYEQYF
>TRBV7-8|TRBJ1-1|NA|NA
TGTGCCAGCAGCCCGTCCTCTACTCACACTGAAGCTTTCTTT
CASSPSSTHTEAFF
>TRBV28|TRBJ1-5|NA|NA
TGTGCCAGCAGACGGACAGAGGTTCAGCCCCAGCATTTT
CASRRTEVQPQHF
>TRBV11-2|TRBJ2-2|TRBD2|few
TGTGCCAGCAGCTTCCTAGCGGGAGGGACCGGGGAGCTGTTTTTT
CASSFLAGGTGELFF
>TRBV5-4|TRBJ2-5|NA|once
TGTGCCAGCAGCTTGTGGCAGGGAAAGACCCAGTACTTC
CASSLWQGKTQYF
>TRBV7-2|TRBJ1-2|NA|NA
TGTGCCAGCAGTCAGCCAGGGGCGAACTATGGCTACACCTTC
CASSQPGANYGYTF
>TRBV7-2|TRBJ1-1|TRBD1|NA
TGTGCCAGCAGATTGACAGGGGGCGTCGACACTGAAGCTTTCTTT
CASRLTGGVDTEAFF
>TRBV9|TRBJ1-2|TRBD1|NA
TGTGCCAGCAGGGGACAGGGGGCGCGGGGCTACACCTTC
CASRGQGARGYTF
>TRBV14|TRBJ2-1|TRBD2|NA
TGTGCCAGCAGCCAAGCCGCCGTGCGGGGGGGCAATGAGCAGTTCTTC
CASSQAAVRGGNEQFF
>TRBV24-1|TRBJ1-5|NA|NA
TGTGCCACCAGTGATTTGGGAGACACTGGACTCAATCAGCCCCAGCATTTT
CATSDLGDTGLNQPQHF
>TRBV4-1|TRBJ2-3|NA|NA
TGCGCCAGCAGCCAAGATGGAAGGGGAGATACGCAGTATTTT
CASSQDGRGDTQYF
>TRBV5-5|TRBJ2-7|NA|NA
TGTGCCAGCAGCAAAGGGGACGGGAGCTCCTACGAGCAGTACTTC
CASSKGDGSSYEQYF
>TRBV6-5|TRBJ1-3|TRBD1|few
TGTGCCAGCAGGGGGACAGGGGGCTCTGGAAACACCATATATTTT
CASRGTGGSGNTIYF
>TRBV9|TRBJ2-2|TRBD2|NA
TGTGCCAGCAGTACGATAGCGGGGACCACCGGGGAGCTGTTTTTT
CASSTIAGTTGELFF
>TRBV24-1|TRBJ1-4|NA|NA
TGTGCCACCAGTGACCCGAAGGGGCGAGGAGAAAAACTGTTTTTT
CATSDPKGRGEKLFF
>TRBV11-3|TRBJ2-7|TRBD2|NA
TGTGCCAGCAGCTATGGACTAGCGGGCTCCTACGAGCAGTACTTC
CASSYGLAGSYEQYF
>TRBV18|TRBJ1-1|NA|NA
TGTGCCAGCGGAAACAGGGCGATCACTGAAGCTTTCTTT
CASGNRAITEAFF
>TRBV9|TRBJ1-3|NA|NA
TGTGCCAGCAGCGAGAGACACAACTCTGGAAACACCATATATTTT
CASSERHNSGNTIYF
>TRBV10-2|TRBJ2-2|TRBD1|few
TGCGCCAGCAGGGCCGGACAGGGGAATACGGGGGAGCTGTTTTTT
CASRAGQGNTGELFF
>TRBV5-1|TRBJ2-5|NA|NA
TGCGCCAGCAGCTTGGCCGGGTTATCGGCAGCGCAAGAGACCCAGTACTTC
CASSLAGLSAAQETQYF
>TRBV4-1|TRBJ1-5|NA|NA
TGCGCCAGCAGCCAAGATTTCAGGGAGGGCCAGCCCCAGCATTTT
CASSQDFREGQPQHF
>TRBV30|TRBJ2-2|NA|NA
TGTGCCTGGACCCCCCTCTCCGTGTCCGGGGAGCTGTTTTTT
CAWTPLSVSGELFF
>TRBV4-3|TRBJ1-2|NA|NA
TGCGCCAGCAGCCAAGATCAGGGGGGCTACACCTTC
CASSQDQGGYTF
>TRBV2|TRBJ2-1|NA|NA
TGTGCCAGCATAGAGACAGCGTACAATGAGCAGTTCTTC
CASIETAYNEQFF
>TRBV12-3/TRBV12-4|TRBJ1-2|TRBD1|once
TGTGCCAGCAGTTGGGACAGGGCCTATGGCTACACCTTC
CASSWDRAYGYTF
>TRBV7-2|TRBJ2-7|TRBD2|NA
TGTGCCAGCAGCCCGGGACTAGCGGGTTCCGAGCAGTACTTC
CASSPGLAGSEQYF
>TRBV9|TRBJ1-2|NA|NA
TGTGCCAGCAGCGAGGGGGTTGGCTATGGCTACACCTTC
CASSEGVGYGYTF
>TRBV4-3|TRBJ1-2|NA|NA
TGCGCCAGCAGCCAAGAAAGAGGGCGACGTTATGTAGGCTACACCTTC
CASSQERGRRYVGYTF
>TRBV18|TRBJ1-6|NA|NA
TGTGCCAGCTCACTGCAGGGATCAGGATCACCCCTCCACTTT
CASSLQGSGSPLHF
>TRBV13|TRBJ2-2|TRBD2|NA
TGTGCCAGCAGCCAGAGACTAGCGGGAGATACCGGGGAGCTGTTTTTT
CASSQRLAGDTGELFF
>TRBV10-1|TRBJ1-1|NA|NA
TGCGCCAGCAGAGAACAGGAGAACACTGAAGCTTTCTTT
CASREQENTEAFF
>TRBV9|TRBJ2-1|TRBD2|NA
TGTGCCAGCAGCGTAGGAGCGGGGGGTTACAATGAGCAGTTCTTC
CASSVGAGGYNEQFF
>TRBV2|TRBJ1-2|TRBD1|NA
TGTGCCAGCAGGGCTTCCGGGACAGTGAACTATGGCTACACCTTC
CASRASGTVNYGYTF
>TRBV5-8|TRBJ2-7|TRBD2|NA
TGTGCCAGCAGCTGGGGACTATCCGAGCAGTACTTC
CASSWGLSEQYF
>TRBV5-6|TRBJ2-6|NA|NA
TGTGCCAGCAGCTTGTACAGCTCTGGGGCCAACGTCCTGACTTTC
CASSLYSSGANVLTF
>TRBV7-8|TRBJ1-1|NA|NA
TGTGCCAGCAGCCCCCAGACAGGCCCAGGGACTGAAGCTTTCTTT
CASSPQTGPGTEAFF
>TRBV9|TRBJ1-1|TRBD1|NA
TGTGCCAGCAGCGTAGCGATAACAGGGGGTGAGGCTGAAGCTTTCTTT
CASSVAITGGEAEAFF
>TRBV24-1|TRBJ2-1|TRBD2|NA
TGTGCCACCAGTGATACCGGGACTAGCGTTTCCAATGAGCAGTTCTTC
CATSDTGTSVSNEQFF
>TRBV5-1|TRBJ1-1|TRBD1|NA
TGCGCCAGCAGCTCGATGGGACAGGGAATGAACACTGAAGCTTTCTTT
CASSSMGQGMNTEAFF
>TRBV11-3|TRBJ2-5|TRBD1|NA
TGTGCCAGCAGTGACAGGGGGAGGGGTAAAGAGACCCAGTACTTC
CASSDRGRGKETQYF
>TRBV6-5|TRBJ2-7|NA|NA
TGTGCCAGCAGTTACCTTCGGGGCTCCTACGAGCAGTACTTC
CASSYLRGSYEQYF
>TRBV6-6|TRBJ1-1|NA|NA
TGTGCCAGCAGCCGACTCAACCCCGGGACTGGGAACACTGAAGCTTTCTTT
CASSRLNPGTGNTEAFF
>TRBV13|TRBJ1-2|TRBD1|few
TGTGCCAGCAACCAGAGACAGGGGACCCCGGTAGGCTACACCTTC
CASNQRQGTPVGYTF
>TRBV27|TRBJ2-7|TRBD1|NA
TGTGCCAGCAGTTTGTATTCGGGGACAGGCCTCTACGAGCAGTACTTC
CASSLYSGTGLYEQYF
>TRBV30|TRBJ1-2|TRBD1|NA
TGTGCCTGGAGGGTTCCGGGACAGGCAAACTATGGCTACACCTTC
CAWRVPGQANYGYTF
>TRBV29-1|TRBJ2-4|TRBD2|NA
TGCAGCGTTGCGGCGGGAGGGAGGAACATTCAGTACTTC
CSVAAGGRNIQYF